The 28 T cell receptor beta chains presented below share a single source sample, sequenced in a study of blood T cell repertoires in COVID-19. This table comes from immunoSEQ multiplex PCR, and its TCRdb copy is limited to in-frame clones, with some not included. The profile shows just over 350,000 clones, roughly 84% of them singletons. The sequenced sample was PBMCs or T cells enriched from blood (not recorded which). These receptors came from a woman in her twenties or thirties who had recovered from COVID-19.

The CDR3 DNA sequence: TGTGCCAGCAGCCCAGAGTGGAGTAATGGCTACACCTTC. This translates into CASSPEWSNGYTF. This rearrangement joins TRBV5-4 to TRBJ1-2; D unclear. Germline V gene lookup returns CDR1 SGHNT and CDR2 YYREEE (reference sequence). Trimming cost V 4 bases and J 6 bases, with 13 bases left between them. This CDR3 has 13 amino acids.

The chain uses TRBV3-1 (or the pseudogene TRBV3-2) and TRBJ1-2, with D hard to call. The V gene's germline CDR1 is LGHDT and CDR2 YNNKEL (reference sequence). There are 14 residues in the CDR3. The germline V and J ends were trimmed by 2 bases and 8 bases, with 15 bases remaining between them. DNA of the CDR3: TGTGCCAGCAGCCAATGGGCGGGCCCTAGGGGCTACACCTTC. Its protein is CASSQWAGPRGYTF.

The chain is built from TRBV19 and TRBJ1-5, with D tentatively TRBD1 (5 bases). Deletions cut 5 bases from V and 2 bases from J, with 10 bases between. The CDR3 consists of 14 residues. Germline CDR1 is LNHDA and CDR2 is SQIVND (reference sequence). CDR3 in amino acids: CASSPGWGNQPQHF. In nucleotides, the CDR3 is TGTGCCAGTAGTCCAGGGTGGGGCAATCAGCCCCAGCATTTT.

The rearrangement uses TRBV16 and TRBJ1-5, with TRBD1 as a possible D gene (6 bases). Per the germline V gene, CDR1 is KGHSY and CDR2 is FQNENV. The CDR3 sequence is 14 residues long. V lost 4 bases and J lost 4, with 11 bases in between. The CDR3 sequence is CASSPRDNNQPQHF. DNA of the CDR3: TGTGCCAGCAGCCCCCGGGACAATAATCAGCCCCAGCATTTT. The full variable domain, with the rest looked up from reference TRBV16 and TRBJ1-5, is GEEVAQTPKHLVRGEGQKAKLYCAPIKGHSYVFWYQQVLKNEFKFLISFQNENVFDETGMPKERFSAKCLPNSPCSLEIQATKLEDSAVYFCASSPRDNNQPQHFGDGTRLSIL.

In its sample, this clone was seen a few times. The V gene is TRBV5-1, the J gene TRBJ2-7; D is perhaps TRBD1 (5 bases). The V gene lost 4 bases and the J gene lost 1 base, with 15 bases spanning the gap. The length of the CDR3 is 15 residues. Germline loops: CDR1 SGHRS, CDR2 YFSETQ. In DNA form, the CDR3 reads TGCGCCAGCAGCCTCCACGAGGCAGGGTCCTACGAGCAGTACTTC. Residues: CASSLHEAGSYEQYF.

The chain combines TRBV24-1 with TRBJ2-3; TRBD1 matches 9 bases. The germline V gene encodes CDR1 KGHDR and CDR2 SFDVKD. V dropped 4 bases and J dropped 0; count of bases not matched to a gene: 7. The CDR3 has 17 amino acids. The CDR3 DNA reads TGTGCCACCAGTGAACCTCCGGGACAGGGCAGCACAGATACGCAGTATTTT. This encodes CATSEPPGQGSTDTQYF.

This clone was recorded a few times. V usage is TRBV6-5 and J usage is TRBJ1-6, with unresolved D. V lost 6 bases, J lost 2 bases, and 11 bases lay in between. The CDR3 is 15 residues long. Germline assignment: CDR1 MNHEY and CDR2 SVGAGI. The CDR3 here is CASRGSRAYNSPLHF. The CDR3 DNA reads TGTGCCAGCAGAGGGTCGAGGGCCTATAATTCACCCCTCCACTTT.

The chain carries TRBV19 and TRBJ1-4; D unresolved. CDR3 size: 14 residues. V dropped 3 bases and J dropped 11 bases, with 16 bases sitting between them. Per the germline V gene, CDR1 is LNHDA and CDR2 is SQIVND (reference sequence). The CDR3 DNA sequence: TGTGCCAGTAGTATTGTTAGCGCGGTACGGAAACTGTTTTTT. This sequence encodes CASSIVSAVRKLFF.

This clone was found once. The CDR3 reads CASSAGGWSYGYTF. The CDR3 DNA sequence: TGTGCCAGCAGCGCAGGGGGCTGGAGCTATGGCTACACCTTC. The gene calls are TRBV9 and TRBJ1-2; 8 bases map to TRBD1. V lost 3 bases to trimming and J lost 4 bases; unmatched junction nucleotides: 5. The CDR3 extends over 14 amino acids. Germline assignment: CDR1 SGDLS and CDR2 YYNGEE.

This clone was seen only a few times. This sequence joins TRBV5-1 and TRBJ1-1; D is possibly TRBD1 (6 bases). CDR1 and CDR2 from the germline V gene are SGHRS and YFSETQ. The CDR3 extends over 13 amino acids. V dropped 4 bases and J dropped 1 base, with 8 bases sitting between them. The CDR3: CASSGGANTEAFF. Written as DNA, the CDR3 is TGCGCCAGCAGCGGGGGGGCGAACACTGAAGCTTTCTTT.

The V call is TRBV7-9, the J call TRBJ2-7, with D hard to call. Between the trimmed V and J ends, which lost 1 base and 1 base, there was a span of 8 bases. CDR1 is SEHNR and CDR2 is FQNEAQ in the germline V gene (reference sequence). This CDR3 is 14 amino acids long. In DNA, the CDR3 is TGTGCCAGCAGCTTAGGCCCAGGATCCTACGAGCAGTACTTC. Translating gives CASSLGPGSYEQYF.

V usage is TRBV13 and J usage is TRBJ2-2; a possible D gene is TRBD2 (6 bases). The germline V and J ends were trimmed by 6 bases and 5 bases, with 7 bases remaining between them. This CDR3 is built from 12 residues. CDR1 PRHDT and CDR2 FYEKMQ come from the germline V gene (reference sequence). CDR3 region: CASRGGTGELFF. CDR3 DNA sequence: TGTGCCAGCAGAGGAGGGACCGGGGAGCTGTTTTTT.

The chain combines TRBV10-2 with TRBJ2-5; 8 bases are a match to TRBD1. The CDR3 has 16 residues. Germline CDR1 WSHSY, CDR2 SAAADI. J gave up 2 bases and V 3 bases, and 8 bases lay outside the gene matches. The chain's CDR3 is CASSDDRGERQETQYF. As DNA, the CDR3 is TGCGCCAGCAGTGACGACAGGGGAGAAAGGCAAGAGACCCAGTACTTC.

V usage is TRBV30 and J usage is TRBJ2-7; possibly TRBD1 for D (6 bases). This CDR3 region has 15 residues. CDR1 and CDR2 from the germline V gene are GTSNPN and SVGIG (reference sequence). The germline V and J ends were trimmed by 2 bases and 2 bases, with 16 bases remaining between them. The CDR3 sequence is CAWSKIGGGTYEQYF. CDR3 DNA: TGTGCCTGGAGTAAGATAGGTGGGGGCACCTACGAGCAGTACTTC.

This rearrangement joins TRBV27 to TRBJ2-7; D possibly corresponds to TRBD2 (5 bases). The CDR3 spans 14 residues. Trimming left V 2 bases short and J 5 bases short, with 13 bases between. Germline V CDR1 and CDR2: MNHEY, SMNVEV (reference sequence). This CDR3 reads CASSLRLGVHEQYF. For the CDR3, the DNA is TGTGCCAGCAGTTTAAGGTTGGGAGTCCACGAGCAGTACTTC.

Written as DNA, the CDR3 is TGTGCCAGCACCACCGAACCGGAGGGGTGGTCTTACTATGGCTACACCTTC. This translates into CASTTEPEGWSYYGYTF. This chain uses TRBV9 with TRBJ1-2, with D possibly TRBD1 on 5 matching bases. Trimming stripped 6 bases from V and 3 bases from J, with 24 bases between. CDR3 length equals 17 residues. CDR1 is SGDLS and CDR2 is YYNGEE in the germline V gene.

The table lists this clone with a count of one. V is TRBV7-2 and J is TRBJ2-1; 7 nucleotides align to TRBD2. There are 15 residues in the CDR3. Germline-derived CDR1 and CDR2 are SGHTA and FQGNSA. V trimming: 5 bases; J trimming: 2 bases; junction bases outside the gene matches: 6. CDR3: CASSRLAAPYNEQFF. Here the CDR3 DNA reads TGTGCCAGCAGCCGCCTAGCGGCCCCCTACAATGAGCAGTTCTTC.

The chain carries TRBV27 and TRBJ1-1, with D possibly matching TRBD1 (6 bases). Trimming took off 3 bases at V and 4 bases at J, with 12 bases between the two ends. Germline values: CDR1 MNHEY, CDR2 SMNVEV (reference sequence). The CDR3 spans 14 residues. The CDR3 nucleotides read TGTGCCAGCAGTTTGGGACACCTGAGCACTGAAGCTTTCTTT. Translation gives CASSLGHLSTEAFF.

The chain has TRBV2 and TRBJ2-7; a possible D gene is TRBD1 (5 bases). This CDR3 is built from 13 residues. V gave up 4 bases and J gave up 3 bases, with 10 bases separating them. Germline assignment: CDR1 SNHLY and CDR2 FYNNEI. The DNA for the CDR3 is TGTGCCAGCAGTGTGTGGACATACTACGAGCAGTACTTC. Amino acid sequence: CASSVWTYYEQYF.

This rearrangement joins TRBV2 to TRBJ1-5; D ambiguous. From germline, CDR1 is SNHLY and CDR2 FYNNEI. V was cut by 6 bases and J by 1 base, with 16 bases left in between. There are 16 residues in the CDR3. The CDR3 DNA sequence: TGTGCCAGCAGCCCTCGGGGTGTAGGAAGCAATCAGCCCCAGCATTTT. Encoded protein: CASSPRGVGSNQPQHF.

Comments on this clone: The same CDR3 also results from other DNA sequences found in this sample. The rearrangement uses TRBV5-1 and TRBJ2-5; TRBD1 agrees at 12 bases. The trim removed 4 bases at V and 5 bases at J, leaving 3 bases unmatched. The germline V gene has CDR1 SGHRS and CDR2 YFSETQ. The CDR3 totals 14 residues. The CDR3 protein is CASSPGQGAETQYF. The DNA of the CDR3 is TGCGCCAGCAGCCCGGGACAGGGGGCCGAGACCCAGTACTTC.

The chain couples TRBV28 to TRBJ2-3; 8 bases agree with TRBD1. Germline-derived CDR1 and CDR2 are MDHEN and SYDVKM. V was pared by 7 bases and J by 1 base, with 4 bases of the junction left unmatched. This CDR3 is built from 14 residues. In DNA form, the CDR3 reads TGTGCCAGCAAACAGGGGGGCGGCACAGATACGCAGTATTTT. Its translation is CASKQGGGTDTQYF.

V usage is TRBV5-1 and J usage is TRBJ2-1; 9 bases are a match to TRBD2. This CDR3 contains 19 residues. The V gene end was trimmed by 0 bases and the J gene end by 6 bases; junction bases not matched to a gene: 16. Germline loops: CDR1 SGHRS, CDR2 YFSETQ. CDR3 coding DNA: TGCGCCAGCAGCTTGGGGCTCTACTCCGGGGGCGGGAGGGCCAATGAGCAGTTCTTC. It specifies CASSLGLYSGGGRANEQFF.

The sample holds a few counts of this clone. The chain links TRBV2 to TRBJ1-2, with 9 nucleotides matching TRBD1. The V and J ends lost 7 bases and 7 bases, in that order; junction bases with no gene match: 10. Looked up from germline, CDR1 is SNHLY and CDR2 is FYNNEI. This CDR3 is built from 14 residues. The CDR3 nucleotides read TGTGCCAGCATACTGGACAGGGGAGGAGCTGGCTACACCTTC. This sequence encodes CASILDRGGAGYTF.

Many counts were recorded for this clone. The chain has TRBV7-9 and TRBJ2-3, with D perhaps matching TRBD2 (6 bases). The V end was cut by 2 bases, the J end by 6 bases, with 15 bases between. The CDR3 is made up of 15 amino acids. Germline CDR1 reads SEHNR; CDR2 reads FQNEAQ (reference sequence). CDR3 DNA: TGTGCCAGCAGCTTAAGTGGGACTTATTCCGATACGCAGTATTTT. This encodes CASSLSGTYSDTQYF.

The genes are TRBV9 and TRBJ2-7, with D perhaps TRBD1 (5 bases). Germline V gene sequence: CDR1 SGDLS, CDR2 YYNGEE. The CDR3 extends over 15 amino acids. V was clipped by 0 bases and J by 4 bases, with 14 bases between them. The CDR3 region has the DNA TGTGCCAGCAGCGTAGAGGGGCGGTGGGGTTACGAGCAGTACTTC. This sequence encodes CASSVEGRWGYEQYF.

V and J are TRBV11-2 and TRBJ2-7; TRBD2 matches at 7 bases. The CDR3 has 15 amino acids. V shed 4 bases and J 3 bases; nucleotides not matched to a gene: 9. CDR1 and CDR2 (germline): SGHAT, FQNNGV. CDR3 protein: CASSSREGVGYEQYF. DNA of the CDR3: TGTGCCAGCAGCTCCAGGGAGGGAGTAGGCTACGAGCAGTACTTC.

This rearrangement joins TRBV10-3 to TRBJ1-3; D is possibly TRBD1 (5 bases). The CDR3 is made up of 15 amino acids. V lost 4 bases to trimming and J lost 2 bases, with 12 bases between them. Germline V gene lookup returns CDR1 ENHRY and CDR2 SYGVKD. CDR3 residues: CAISGGLGTGNTIYF. Here the CDR3 DNA reads TGTGCCATCAGTGGGGGCCTAGGGACTGGAAACACCATATATTTT.